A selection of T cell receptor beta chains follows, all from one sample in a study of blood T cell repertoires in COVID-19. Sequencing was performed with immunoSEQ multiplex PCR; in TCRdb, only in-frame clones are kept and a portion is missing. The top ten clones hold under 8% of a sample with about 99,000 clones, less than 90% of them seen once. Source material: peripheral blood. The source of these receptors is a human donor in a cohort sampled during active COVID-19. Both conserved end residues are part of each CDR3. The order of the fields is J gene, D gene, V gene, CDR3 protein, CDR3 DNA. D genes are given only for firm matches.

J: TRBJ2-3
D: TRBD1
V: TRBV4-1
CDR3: CASRGTQGQIYTDTQYF
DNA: TGCGCCAGCAGAGGGACCCAGGGACAGATCTACACAGATACGCAGTATTTT

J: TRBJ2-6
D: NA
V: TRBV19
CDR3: CASSATGSGANVLTF
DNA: TGTGCCAGTAGTGCCACAGGGTCTGGGGCCAACGTCCTGACTTTC

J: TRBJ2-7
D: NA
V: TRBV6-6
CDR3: CASSYSSSYEQYF
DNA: TGTGCCAGCAGTTACTCGAGCTCCTACGAGCAGTACTTC

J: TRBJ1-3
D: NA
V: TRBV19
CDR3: CASTMGLTSGNTIYF
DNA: TGTGCCAGTACTATGGGTCTGACTTCTGGAAACACCATATATTTT

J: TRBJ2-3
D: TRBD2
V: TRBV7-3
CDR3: CASSWDYNTDTQYF
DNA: TGTGCCAGCAGCTGGGACTATAACACAGATACGCAGTATTTT

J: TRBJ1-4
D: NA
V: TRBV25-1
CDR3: CASSESGGVEKLFF
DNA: TGTGCCAGCAGTGAAAGCGGGGGCGTCGAAAAACTGTTTTTT

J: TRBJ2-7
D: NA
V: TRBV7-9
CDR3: CASSLGVAFSYEQYF
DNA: TGTGCCAGCAGCTTAGGGGTAGCTTTCTCCTACGAGCAGTACTTC

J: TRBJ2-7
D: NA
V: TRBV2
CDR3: CASRDSQTGSYEQYF
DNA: TGTGCCAGCAGGGATTCACAGACAGGTTCGTACGAGCAGTACTTC

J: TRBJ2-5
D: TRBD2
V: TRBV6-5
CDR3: CASSYRLAGGRETQYF
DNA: TGTGCCAGCAGTTATAGATTAGCGGGGGGGCGTGAGACCCAGTACTTC

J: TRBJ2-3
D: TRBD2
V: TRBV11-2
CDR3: CASSLVRGLAGADTQYF
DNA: TGTGCCAGCAGCTTAGTAAGGGGACTAGCGGGAGCGGATACGCAGTATTTT

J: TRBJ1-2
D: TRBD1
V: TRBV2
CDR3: CASSRQGKGYGYTF
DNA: TGTGCCAGCAGTCGACAGGGCAAGGGCTATGGCTACACCTTC

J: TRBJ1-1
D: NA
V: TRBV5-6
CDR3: CASSLRGTEAFF
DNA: TGTGCCAGCAGCTTGAGGGGTACTGAAGCTTTCTTT

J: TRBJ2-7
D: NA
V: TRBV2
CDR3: CASSRQEAYEQYF
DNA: TGTGCCAGCAGTCGACAGGAGGCCTACGAGCAGTACTTC

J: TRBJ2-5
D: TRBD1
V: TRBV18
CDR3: CASSRTGGQETQYF
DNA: TGTGCCAGCTCAAGAACAGGGGGCCAAGAGACCCAGTACTTC

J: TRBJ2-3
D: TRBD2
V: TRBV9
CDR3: CASSVWREADTQYF
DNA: TGTGCCAGCAGCGTATGGCGGGAGGCAGATACGCAGTATTTT